The T cell receptor beta chain described here comes from a study of blood T cells in healthy people across ages. It was with a sample-barcoded 5' primer and a J-beta primer mix that a second PCR of about 6 to 12 cycles was run. Using its own MiXCR run on the 5' RACE reads, TCRdb lists one record per CDR3 protein. The repertoire has about 570,000 distinct CDR3 sequences, roughly 29% of them found once; the top ten carry under 20%. Details on this clonotype: The antigen is unknown.

Each donor gave approximately 9.7 milliliters of peripheral blood. The amount of total RNA extracted per sample was at least 5 micrograms. Losses at the gene ends were 7 bases for V and 1 base for J; bases not matched to a gene: 4. The CDR3 consists of 13 residues. The V gene's germline CDR1 is SQVTM and CDR2 ANQGSEA. Study results and limitations: Long-lived and aged donors differed, with more naive CD4+ cells and higher diversity in the long-lived. Among T cells, TCR beta diversity per million cells dropped roughly linearly as age rose.

Sequencing input: blood. The TCR was taken from a woman in her 70s in good health. The V and J genes are TRBV29-1 and TRBJ2-3; TRBD2 matches 8 bases. DNA of the CDR3: TGCAGCGCGGGAGGGCAACGCACAGATACGCAGTATTTT. Its protein product is CSAGGQRTDTQYF.